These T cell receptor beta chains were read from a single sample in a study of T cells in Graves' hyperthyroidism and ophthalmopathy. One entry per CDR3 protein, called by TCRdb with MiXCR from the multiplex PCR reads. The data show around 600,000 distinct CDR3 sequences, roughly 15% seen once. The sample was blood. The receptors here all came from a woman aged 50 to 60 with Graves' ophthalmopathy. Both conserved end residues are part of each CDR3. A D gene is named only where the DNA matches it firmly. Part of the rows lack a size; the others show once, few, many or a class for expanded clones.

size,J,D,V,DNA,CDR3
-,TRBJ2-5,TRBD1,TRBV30,TGTGCCTGGAACTCGGGGACAGGGTTTTTACAGTACTTC,CAWNSGTGFLQYF
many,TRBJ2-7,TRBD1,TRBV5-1,TGCGCCAGCAGCGAGCAGGGACAGGGCTCCTACGAGCAGTACTTC,CASSEQGQGSYEQYF
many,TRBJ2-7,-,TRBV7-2,TGTGCCAGCAGCTTTGGCAGGGACTACGAGCAGTACTTC,CASSFGRDYEQYF
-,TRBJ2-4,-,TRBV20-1,TGCAGTGCTCTCCACAGCCACCCAACTCATAACATTCAGTACTTC,CSALHSHPTHNIQYF
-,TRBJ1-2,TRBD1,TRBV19,TGTGCCAGTATCCCGGGACAGGGGATCTATGGCTACACCTTC,CASIPGQGIYGYTF
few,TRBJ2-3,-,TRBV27,TGTGCCAGCAGTGATCCTGAGACAGGCCGTAGCACAGATACGCAGTATTTT,CASSDPETGRSTDTQYF
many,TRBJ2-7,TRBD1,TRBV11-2,TGTGCCAGCAGCTTCGGACAGGGGGCTTTCTACGAGCAGTACTTC,CASSFGQGAFYEQYF
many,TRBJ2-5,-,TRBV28,TGTGCCAGCAGATCACCGGAAGAGACCCAGTACTTC,CASRSPEETQYF
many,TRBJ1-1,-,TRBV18,TGTGCCAGCTCACCGAAGGCAGTTGAAGCTTTCTTT,CASSPKAVEAFF
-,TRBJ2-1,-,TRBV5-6,TGTGCCAGCAGCTCGGGACTCGAAGACAATGAGCAGTTCTTC,CASSSGLEDNEQFF
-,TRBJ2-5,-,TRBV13,TGTGCCAGCAGCTTAGGGGGAATCGGGGCCAGTTTCCAATTGGAGACCCAGTACTTC,CASSLGGIGASFQLETQYF
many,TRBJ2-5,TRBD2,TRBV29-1,TGCAGCGTTGACGTGACTAGCGGGAGGGGCGAGACCCAGTACTTC,CSVDVTSGRGETQYF
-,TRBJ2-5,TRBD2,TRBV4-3,TGCGCCAGCAGCCCCCTAGCGGGAGATGAGACCCAGTACTTC,CASSPLAGDETQYF
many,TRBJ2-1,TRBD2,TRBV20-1,TGCAGTGCTAGTAGTCTGCTAGCGGGCCTCTACAATGAGCAGTTCTTC,CSASSLLAGLYNEQFF
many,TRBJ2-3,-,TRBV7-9,TGTGCCAGCAGACCAGAGGGGACAGATACGCAGTATTTT,CASRPEGTDTQYF
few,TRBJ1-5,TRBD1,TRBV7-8,TGTGCCAGCAAACCCGGGACAGGGGCCTATCAGCCCCAGCATTTT,CASKPGTGAYQPQHF
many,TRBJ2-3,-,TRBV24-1,TGTGCCACCAGTGATCCTAGAAATTCCGCAGATACGCAGTATTTT,CATSDPRNSADTQYF
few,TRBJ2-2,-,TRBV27,TGTGCCAGCAGGAGGGGACAAACGAACACCGGGGAGCTGTTTTTT,CASRRGQTNTGELFF
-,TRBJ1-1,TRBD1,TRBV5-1,TGCGCCAGCAGCTCGGGACAGGGTTCCATGAACACTGAAGCTTTCTTT,CASSSGQGSMNTEAFF
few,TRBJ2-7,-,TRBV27,TGTGCCGGCTACGAGCAGTACTTC,CAGYEQYF
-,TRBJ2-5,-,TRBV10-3,TGTGCCATCAGTGATTTACTCCCTCAAGAGACCCAGTACTTC,CAISDLLPQETQYF
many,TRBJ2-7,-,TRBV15,TGTGCCACCAGCAGACTGGACAGAACCTACGAGCAGTACTTC,CATSRLDRTYEQYF
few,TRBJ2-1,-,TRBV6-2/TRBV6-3,TGTGCCAGCAGTCCCGGTTTAATGGGCTACAATGAGCAGTTCTTC,CASSPGLMGYNEQFF
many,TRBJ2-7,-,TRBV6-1,TGTGCCAGCAGTTATCTTGGTCGCGACGAGCAGTACTTC,CASSYLGRDEQYF
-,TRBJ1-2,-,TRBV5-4,TGTGCCAGCAGCTCCCCTGGGATCTATGGCTACACCTTC,CASSSPGIYGYTF
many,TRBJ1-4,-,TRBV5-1,TGCGCCAGCAGCTTGGAGCGGGGGGCGGTTAAACTGTTTTTT,CASSLERGAVKLFF
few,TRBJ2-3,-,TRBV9,TGTGCCAGCAGCGTAGGAAGCGAGGTCACAGATACGCAGTATTTT,CASSVGSEVTDTQYF
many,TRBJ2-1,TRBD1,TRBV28,TGTGCCAGCAGCTCAGGGGGCCGGGAGCAGTTCTTC,CASSSGGREQFF
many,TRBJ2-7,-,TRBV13,TGTGCCAGCAGCTTAGGGCTAGGGGCATACGAGCAGTACTTC,CASSLGLGAYEQYF
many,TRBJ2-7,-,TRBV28,TGTGCCAGCAGTTTAAGACTGACCGGGGGAGAGCAGTACTTC,CASSLRLTGGEQYF
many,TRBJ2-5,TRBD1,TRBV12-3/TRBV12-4,TGTGCCAGCCGAAGAGCAGGGGGAGAGACCCAGTACTTC,CASRRAGGETQYF
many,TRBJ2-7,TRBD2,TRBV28,TGTGCCAGCAGCTCGGAACGACTAGCGGAAACCTACGAGCAGTACTTC,CASSSERLAETYEQYF
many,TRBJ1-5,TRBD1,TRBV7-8,TGTGCCAGCAGCTTGGGGACAGGGAAAGATCAGCCCCAGCATTTT,CASSLGTGKDQPQHF
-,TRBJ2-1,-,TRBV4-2,TGTGCCAGCAGCCAAGATGAACAGGGGAGGTATGAGCAGTTCTTC,CASSQDEQGRYEQFF
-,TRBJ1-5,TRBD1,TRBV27,TGTGCCAGCAGTCCGACCCCCGGCAGGGGGCTTGTTCAGCCCCAGCATTTT,CASSPTPGRGLVQPQHF
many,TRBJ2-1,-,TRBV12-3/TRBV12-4,TGTGCCAGCAGTTTAGATAGGGGAGCCTCCTACAATGAGCAGTTCTTC,CASSLDRGASYNEQFF
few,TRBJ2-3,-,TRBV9,TGTGCCAGCAGCGTAGCCGGGGGAGGTTTGGGAGATACGCAGTATTTT,CASSVAGGGLGDTQYF
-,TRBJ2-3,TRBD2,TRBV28,TGTGCCAGCAGTTTGGCCGGGACTAGAAGCACAGATACGCAGTATTTT,CASSLAGTRSTDTQYF
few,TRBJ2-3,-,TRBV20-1,TGCAGTGCTCTCAGGGTGAATACGCAGTATTTT,CSALRVNTQYF
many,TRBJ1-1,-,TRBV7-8,TGTGCCAGCAGCTTAGTTAGCTCAGGGATGGCCACTGAAGCTTTCTTT,CASSLVSSGMATEAFF
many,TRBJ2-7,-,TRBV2,TGTGCCAGCAGCGGGGTCTCCTACGAGCAGTACTTC,CASSGVSYEQYF
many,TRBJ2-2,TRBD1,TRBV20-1,TGCAGTGCTAGAGATCGATTTAAAGGGGGCGGAAACACCGGGGAGCTGTTTTTT,CSARDRFKGGGNTGELFF
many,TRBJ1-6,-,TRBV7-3,TGTGCCAGCAGCTTAACGTCAAGGGGTATTTCACCCCTCCACTTT,CASSLTSRGISPLHF
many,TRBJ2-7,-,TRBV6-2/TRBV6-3,TGTGCCAGCAGTTACCGGGAGCGGATGTACGAGCAGTACTTC,CASSYRERMYEQYF
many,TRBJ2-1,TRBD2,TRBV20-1,TGCAGTGCTAGAAGCCTAGCGGGAAGCTCCTACAATGAGCAGTTCTTC,CSARSLAGSSYNEQFF
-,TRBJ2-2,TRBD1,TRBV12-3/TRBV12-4,TGTGCCAGCAAGAGTAAGGGGGCGCACGGGGAGCTGTTTTTT,CASKSKGAHGELFF
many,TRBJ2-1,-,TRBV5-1,TGCGCCAGCAGCCGGGACCCTGCGAATGAGCAGTTCTTC,CASSRDPANEQFF
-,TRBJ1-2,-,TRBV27,TGTGCCAGCAGTTTATGGGGGAAAGGAGGCTACACCTTC,CASSLWGKGGYTF
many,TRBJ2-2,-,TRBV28,TGTGCCAGTACAAAATCCGTGGGGAACACCGGGGAGCTGTTTTTT,CASTKSVGNTGELFF
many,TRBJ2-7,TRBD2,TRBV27,TGTGCCACCGGGACTAGCGGGAGATCCCCAACCTACGAGCAGTACTTC,CATGTSGRSPTYEQYF
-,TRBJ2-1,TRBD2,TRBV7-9,TGTGCCAGCAGCTTAGGGGACATAGCGGGAGGTCGCGATGAGCAGTTCTTC,CASSLGDIAGGRDEQFF
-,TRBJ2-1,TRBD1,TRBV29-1,TGCAGCCAGGGACAGGGTAACAATGAGCAGTTCTTC,CSQGQGNNEQFF
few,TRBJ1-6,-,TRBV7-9,TGTGCCAGCAGCTTAGTACGGTGGAATTCACCCCTCCACTTT,CASSLVRWNSPLHF
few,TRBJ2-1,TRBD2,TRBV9,TGTGCCAGCAGCCCTAATAGCGGGAGGACGAATGAGCAGTTCTTC,CASSPNSGRTNEQFF
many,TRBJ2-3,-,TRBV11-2,TGTGCCAGCAGCTTAGAGTGGGCTGTCACAGATACGCAGTATTTT,CASSLEWAVTDTQYF